This section outlines one TCR beta chain sequence together with its context. Its target is not known. The investigators reverse transcribed all of the isolated RNA, so they sequenced expressed TCRB transcripts. This table comes from immunoSEQ multiplex PCR, and its TCRdb copy is limited to in-frame clones, with some not included. The table has about 340,000 clones, about a tenth seen once. These data come from a study of beta chain features in type 1 diabetes. Points from the study as a whole: Within each of all four CD4+ subsets, Type 1 diabetes patients had TCRB CDR3s that were moderately but significantly shorter.

The J segment lost 5 bases and the V segment lost 0 bases, leaving 7 bases of the junction unmatched. The CDR3 has 16 residues. From germline, CDR1 is MNHEY and CDR2 SMNVEV (reference sequence). It was via CD45RO/CCR7/CD25/CD127/CD95/CD27 that CD4+ naive, central memory, regulatory and stem cell-like memory cells were sorted. The specimen sequenced was central memory CD4+ T cells from blood. This chain links TRBV27 with TRBJ1-2; 9 bases fit TRBD1. The TCR was taken from a man aged 25 to 40 with type 1 diabetes. CDR3 sequence (DNA): TGTGCCAGCAGTTTATCAAGGGACAGGGTAACGTATGGCTACACCTTC. Its protein is CASSLSRDRVTYGYTF.